This T cell receptor (beta chain) was observed in a study of STAT5B mutations in CD4+ large granular lymphocyte leukemia. Study in general: The CDR3 'QG' motif was associated with a particular HLA allele among healthy donors. Study outcomes and limitations: Main leukemic clonotypes were patient-specific, but under 30% appeared at low frequency elsewhere.

Healthy controls were blood donor buffy coats. The assay was immunoSEQ multiplex PCR, and TCRdb's table has in-frame clones only and misses some. The table records about 45,000 clones, 80% to 90% of them present only once. The sample holds one count of this clone. As yet, its antigen is unknown. Trimming took off 5 bases at V and 2 bases at J, with 16 bases between the two ends. CDR1 is LNHNV, CDR2 YYDKDF, per germline (reference sequence). The CDR3 runs 15 residues. The rearrangement uses TRBV15 and TRBJ2-7; D is undetermined. Sequencing was done on a sample of CD4+ T cells from blood buffy coats. The sequence was collected from a human donor in good health. CDR3 loop: CATSRVGSGTYEQYF. The CDR3 nucleotides are TGTGCCACCAGCCGAGTGGGGTCAGGAACCTACGAGCAGTACTTC.